This T cell receptor beta chain comes out of a study of cytomegalovirus exposure and HLA in healthy donors. Whole-study results and caveats: Reportedly, TCR beta sequences accurately predicted HLA-A and HLA-B alleles in most subjects.

With 60 Vbeta and 13 Jbeta primers, the PCR was carried out. Authors' methods: A follow-up analysis tallied tens of millions of unique TCR beta chains, roughly 11 million shared. Profiled with immunoSEQ multiplex PCR; TCRdb holds only in-frame clones, not every one. V and J calls and clone size are those listed in that table; D and trimming were worked out from the DNA. Altogether 130,000 to 150,000 clones are present, 70% to 80% being singletons, with the ten largest covering roughly 2.4%. To note about this clone: The antigen is unknown.

J was trimmed by 5 bases and V by 4 bases; bases with no gene match: 5. Per the germline V gene, CDR1 is SGHDT and CDR2 is YYEEEE. The CDR3 loop spans 13 amino acids. The chain recombines TRBV5-6 with TRBJ2-5; 7 positions agree with TRBD1. The source material was PBMCs. The origin of this receptor is a woman under 30 in good health and CMV-seropositive. This CDR3 is CASSKTGRETQYF. DNA of the CDR3: TGTGCCAGCAGCAAGACAGGGCGGGAGACCCAGTACTTC.